The rows below give T cell receptor beta chains drawn from one sample of a study of T cell changes during pregnancy in multiple sclerosis. Data came from immunoSEQ multiplex PCR; TCRdb stores just in-frame clones and leaves some out. The sample lists some 80,000 clones, around 94% seen once, with less than 0.15% in the top ten. The sample consisted of CD4+ T cells from peripheral blood mononuclear cells, taken after pregnancy. Every receptor here comes from a female donor with multiple sclerosis, enrolled in a pregnancy study. CDR3s include the opening cysteine and the closing phenylalanine or tryptophan. Each record gives: CDR3 protein, CDR3 DNA, V gene, D gene, clone size, J gene. A D gene is named only where the DNA matches it firmly. Size is omitted from some rows. Given values are once, few, many or a class for expanded clones.

CDR3: CASSEGITGNYGYTF; DNA: TGTGCCAGCAGTGAGGGGATCACAGGCAACTATGGCTACACCTTC; V: TRBV6-1; D: .; size: .; J: TRBJ1-2
CDR3: CSVDPTGSRNTIYF; DNA: TGCAGCGTTGATCCGACAGGGTCGCGAAACACCATATATTTT; V: TRBV29-1; D: TRBD1; size: .; J: TRBJ1-3
CDR3: CATSRPGQVTDTQYF; DNA: TGTGCCACCAGCAGACCGGGACAGGTAACAGATACGCAGTATTTT; V: TRBV15; D: TRBD1; size: .; J: TRBJ2-3
CDR3: CASSPPVGGLTGELFF; DNA: TGTGCCAGCTCACCACCCGTCGGAGGCTTGACCGGGGAGCTGTTTTTT; V: TRBV18; D: .; size: .; J: TRBJ2-2
CDR3: CAWSGGRGPLNEKLFF; DNA: TGTGCCTGGAGTGGTGGCAGGGGCCCCCTTAATGAAAAACTGTTTTTT; V: TRBV30; D: .; size: .; J: TRBJ1-4
CDR3: CASSARSVSRADTQYF; DNA: TGTGCCAGCAGTGCCCGGAGTGTTTCCCGTGCAGATACGCAGTATTTT; V: TRBV6-1; D: .; size: .; J: TRBJ2-3
CDR3: CASSLVPGTGVNEQFF; DNA: TGTGCCAGCAGCTTAGTACCCGGGACAGGGGTGAATGAGCAGTTCTTC; V: TRBV7-6; D: TRBD1; size: .; J: TRBJ2-1
CDR3: CASSLTGTPLYF; DNA: TGTGCCAGCAGCTTGACCGGGACTCCACTATACTTC; V: TRBV7-2; D: .; size: .; J: TRBJ2-4
CDR3: CASSRGNNEKLFF; DNA: TGTGCCAGCAGCAGGGGAAATAATGAAAAACTGTTTTTT; V: TRBV7-2; D: .; size: .; J: TRBJ1-4
CDR3: CASSVAGGGYNEQFF; DNA: TGTGCCAGCAGCGTAGCGGGAGGGGGCTACAATGAGCAGTTCTTC; V: TRBV9; D: TRBD2; size: .; J: TRBJ2-1
CDR3: CAIRGGFSGNTIYF; DNA: TGTGCCATCAGGGGGGGGTTCTCTGGAAACACCATATATTTT; V: TRBV10-3; D: .; size: .; J: TRBJ1-3
CDR3: CASSLGANPYEQYF; DNA: TGTGCCAGCAGCCTAGGTGCAAACCCCTACGAGCAGTACTTC; V: TRBV2; D: .; size: few; J: TRBJ2-7
CDR3: CASSHPAAGGLWDEQFF; DNA: TGTGCCAGCAGCCACCCGGCAGCGGGAGGGCTGTGGGATGAGCAGTTCTTC; V: TRBV5-5; D: TRBD2; size: .; J: TRBJ2-1
CDR3: CASSGGTSGRGTYNEQFF; DNA: TGCGCCAGCAGCGGCGGGACTAGCGGGAGAGGCACCTACAATGAGCAGTTCTTC; V: TRBV5-1; D: TRBD2; size: few; J: TRBJ2-1
CDR3: CAISRGSSGRANTGELFF; DNA: TGTGCCATCAGTCGAGGGTCTAGCGGGAGGGCCAATACCGGGGAGCTGTTTTTT; V: TRBV10-3; D: TRBD2; size: .; J: TRBJ2-2
CDR3: CASSFLGSGGPSKQYF; DNA: TGTGCCAGCAGCTTCCTCGGGTCCGGAGGGCCCTCGAAGCAGTACTTC; V: TRBV28; D: .; size: .; J: TRBJ2-5
CDR3: CASSLVGRAGLRDTQYF; DNA: TGTGCCAGCAGCTTGGTTGGTCGGGCGGGACTGCGAGATACGCAGTATTTT; V: TRBV5-6; D: .; size: .; J: TRBJ2-3
CDR3: CASSLGLGRETQYF; DNA: TGCGCCAGCAGCTTGGGGTTGGGGCGGGAGACCCAGTACTTC; V: TRBV5-1; D: .; size: .; J: TRBJ2-5
CDR3: CASSSASKPDNEQFF; DNA: TGTGCCAGCAGCAGCGCTAGCAAACCAGACAATGAGCAGTTCTTC; V: TRBV5-4; D: .; size: once; J: TRBJ2-1
CDR3: CASYSVNTGELFF; DNA: TGTGCCAGTTATAGCGTAAACACCGGGGAGCTGTTTTTT; V: TRBV28; D: .; size: .; J: TRBJ2-2
CDR3: CASSEVTGGYEQYF; DNA: TGTGCCAGCAGTGAAGTGACAGGGGGCTACGAGCAGTACTTC; V: TRBV2; D: TRBD1; size: .; J: TRBJ2-7
CDR3: CASSGVAGGVYNEQFF; DNA: TGTGCCAGCAGCGGGGTAGCGGGAGGAGTCTACAATGAGCAGTTCTTC; V: TRBV9; D: TRBD2; size: .; J: TRBJ2-1
CDR3: CATLKTGLGTGELFF; DNA: TGTGCCACTCTCAAAACAGGGCTGGGCACCGGGGAGCTGTTTTTT; V: TRBV19; D: .; size: .; J: TRBJ2-2
CDR3: CAWRSRPGTGEEKLFF; DNA: TGTGCCTGGAGGTCCCGCCCCGGGACAGGGGAGGAAAAACTGTTTTTT; V: TRBV30; D: TRBD1; size: .; J: TRBJ1-4
CDR3: CASGRGSSSEQFF; DNA: TGTGCCAGCGGACGGGGGAGCTCATCTGAGCAGTTCTTC; V: TRBV28; D: .; size: .; J: TRBJ2-1
CDR3: CASSVTSGDYNEQFF; DNA: TGTGCCAGCAGTGTAACTAGCGGGGATTACAATGAGCAGTTCTTC; V: TRBV11-3; D: TRBD2; size: .; J: TRBJ2-1
CDR3: CASSPLDTFSGANVLTF; DNA: TGTGCCAGCTCACCCCTCGACACCTTCTCTGGGGCCAACGTCCTGACTTTC; V: TRBV18; D: .; size: .; J: TRBJ2-6
CDR3: CASSQTGGGSSNQPQHF; DNA: TGTGCCAGCAGCCAAACAGGGGGTGGAAGCAGCAATCAGCCCCAGCATTTT; V: TRBV4-2; D: TRBD1; size: few; J: TRBJ1-5
CDR3: CASSFSPTVSSGNWDEQFF; DNA: TGTGCCAGCAGTTTCTCCCCTACAGTATCTAGCGGGAATTGGGATGAGCAGTTCTTC; V: TRBV28; D: TRBD2; size: .; J: TRBJ2-1
CDR3: CASSQTGWTEAFF; DNA: TGCGCCAGCAGCCAGACAGGGTGGACTGAAGCTTTCTTT; V: TRBV5-1; D: TRBD1; size: .; J: TRBJ1-1
CDR3: CAWRKGVAYNEQFF; DNA: TGTGCCTGGAGGAAGGGAGTAGCCTACAATGAGCAGTTCTTC; V: TRBV30; D: .; size: .; J: TRBJ2-1
CDR3: CASSPKDSSYEQYF; DNA: TGTGCCAGCTCACCAAAGGACAGCTCCTACGAGCAGTACTTC; V: TRBV18; D: .; size: .; J: TRBJ2-7
CDR3: CASTQGNQPQHF; DNA: TGTGCCAGCACACAGGGGAATCAGCCCCAGCATTTT; V: TRBV2; D: TRBD1; size: few; J: TRBJ1-5
CDR3: CASSEEGYEQYF; DNA: TGTGCCAGCAGTGAAGAGGGGTACGAGCAGTACTTC; V: TRBV6-1; D: .; size: once; J: TRBJ2-7
CDR3: CSVEWGQGHGYTF; DNA: TGCAGCGTTGAGTGGGGACAGGGTCATGGCTACACCTTC; V: TRBV29-1; D: TRBD1; size: .; J: TRBJ1-2
CDR3: CAISAITSTDTQYF; DNA: TGTGCCATCAGTGCCATCACTAGCACAGATACGCAGTATTTT; V: TRBV10-3; D: .; size: once; J: TRBJ2-3
CDR3: CAWSLTGNTEAFF; DNA: TGTGCCTGGAGTCTAACAGGGAACACTGAAGCTTTCTTT; V: TRBV30; D: .; size: .; J: TRBJ1-1
CDR3: CASRNRVGYTEAFF; DNA: TGTGCCAGTAGGAACAGGGTGGGGTACACTGAAGCTTTCTTT; V: TRBV19; D: .; size: .; J: TRBJ1-1
CDR3: CASLQNRDRFF; DNA: TGTGCCAGCCTCCAGAACAGGGACCGGTTCTTC; V: TRBV2; D: .; size: .; J: TRBJ2-1